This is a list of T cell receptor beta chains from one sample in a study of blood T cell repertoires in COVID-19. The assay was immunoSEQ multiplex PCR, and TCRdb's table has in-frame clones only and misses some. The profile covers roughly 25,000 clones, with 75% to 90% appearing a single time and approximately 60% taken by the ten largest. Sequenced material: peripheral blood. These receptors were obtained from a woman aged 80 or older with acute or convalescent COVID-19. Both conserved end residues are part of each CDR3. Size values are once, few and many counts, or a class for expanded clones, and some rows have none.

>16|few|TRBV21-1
CASSKPGRSSSYEQYF
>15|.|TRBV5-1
CASSLASGTKNEQFF
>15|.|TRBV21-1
CASSSQRTGSQPQHF
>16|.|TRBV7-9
CASRPPGQGNTGELFF
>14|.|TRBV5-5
CASSPSWQNQPQHF
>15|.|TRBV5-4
CASSSPGQGNTEAFF
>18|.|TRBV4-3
CASSQDVGAGLAKNIQYF
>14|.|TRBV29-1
CSVVRTGGSYEQYF
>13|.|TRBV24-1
CATRLGPNTEAFF
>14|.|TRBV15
CATSSTGSTEKLFF
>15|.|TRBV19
CASRAGALSTYEQYF
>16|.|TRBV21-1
CASSKGADNSGNTIYF
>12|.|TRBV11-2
CASSLQRTEAFF
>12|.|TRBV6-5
CASKTREDTQYF
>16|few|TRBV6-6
CASSPPSSRRDSPLHF
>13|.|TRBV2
CASSDRGYYGYTF
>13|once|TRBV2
CASSRTGSTEAFF
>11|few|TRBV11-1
CASSPGQGAFF
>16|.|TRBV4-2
CASSQDPQGAGQPQHF
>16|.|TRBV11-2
CASSPTMGQFYNEQFF
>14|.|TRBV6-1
CASSEKRANQPQHF
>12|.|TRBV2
CASSVEFYEQFF
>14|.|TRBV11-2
CASSVTGGGEKLFF
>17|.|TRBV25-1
CASSALTPTGTNYGYTF
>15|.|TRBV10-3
CAISEGDLWNTEAFF
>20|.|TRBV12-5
CASGLSPGTSSSLNTGELFF
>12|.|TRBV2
CASSGQYGKLFF
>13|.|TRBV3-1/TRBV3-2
CASSPIPHNEQYF
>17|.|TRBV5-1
CASSLLSPGQGGGTIYF
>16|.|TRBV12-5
CASGLVRGFRDTEAFF
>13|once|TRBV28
CASSLPSGNEQFF
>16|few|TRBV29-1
CSVDGVDRGAKNIQYF
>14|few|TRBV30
CAWKQGYNGYEQYF
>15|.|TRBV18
CASSLLLSSYNEQFF
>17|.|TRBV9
CASSPHVGLAGEETQYF
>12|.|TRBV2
CASRVPGGGYTF
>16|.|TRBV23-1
CASSHTPYVSNSPLHF
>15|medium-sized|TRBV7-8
CASSSIRTASTEAFF
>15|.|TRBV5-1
CASSLGSSGANVLTF
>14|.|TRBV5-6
CASSDPGTVYGYTF
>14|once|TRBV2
CASSTAGDIGEQYF
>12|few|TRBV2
CASSRANTEAFF
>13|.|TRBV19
CASSTGAPLPQYF
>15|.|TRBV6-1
CASSEQGFSYNEQFF
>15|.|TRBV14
CASSQDLRRQGGYTF
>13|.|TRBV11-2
CASSLVLGTEAFF
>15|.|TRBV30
CAWSVQDTRTWSQYF
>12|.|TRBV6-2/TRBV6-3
CASSSASSPLHF
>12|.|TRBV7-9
CASSLSGYEQYF
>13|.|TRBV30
CAWIPTGNYGYTF
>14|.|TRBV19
CASSFRQGPNGYTF
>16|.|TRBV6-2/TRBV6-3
CASSSLRVRGNTEAFF
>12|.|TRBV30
CAWSAGNSPLHF
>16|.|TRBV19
CASSMGGQELRIGYTF
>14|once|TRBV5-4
CASSPGTGTEKLFF